This passage covers 27 T cell receptor beta chains from one sample sequenced in a study of T cell repertoires in cytomegalovirus infection. TCRdb processed the reads anew with MiXCR; each CDR3 protein has one entry. Of 550,000 to 700,000 distinct CDR3 sequences listed, around two fifths are singletons. What these receptors recognize is not known. Sequencing was performed on cultured PBMCs, taken from culture after CMV antigen stimulation. The receptors were sampled from a human donor in good health (CMV status not recorded). Some clones in this sample may be carry-over from other donors' samples.

This clonotype has a handful of counts. The rearrangement uses TRBV11-2 and TRBJ1-2; TRBD1 is a possible D gene (5 bases). V was clipped by 5 bases and J by 5 bases, with 15 bases between them. CDR3 length equals 14 residues. The V gene's germline CDR1 is SGHAT and CDR2 FQNNGV. In DNA form, the CDR3 reads TGTGCCAGCAGCCGAACCGGGGCAATTTATGGCTACACCTTC. This codes for CASSRTGAIYGYTF.

This clonotype was recorded a few times. The chain couples TRBV6-1 to TRBJ1-6; D is undetermined. Germline CDR1 and CDR2: MNHNS and SASEGT. The CDR3 runs to 16 residues. With 1 base removed from V and 5 bases from J, the gap between germline ends came to 12 bases. The CDR3 region is CASSEVVGSDNSPLHF. CDR3 bases: TGTGCCAGCAGTGAAGTGGTGGGATCGGATAATTCACCCCTCCACTTT.

The chain couples TRBV28 to TRBJ1-1; D is uncertain. Trimming pared 3 bases from V and 2 bases from J, leaving 7 bases between. Per the germline V gene, CDR1 is MDHEN and CDR2 is SYDVKM. The CDR3 consists of 13 residues. CDR3 in amino acids: CASSFPANTEAFF. DNA of the CDR3: TGTGCCAGCAGTTTCCCCGCTAACACTGAAGCTTTCTTT.

The V call is TRBV19, the J call TRBJ2-7; the D gene is possibly TRBD1 (5 bases). The CDR3 has 13 amino acids. Germline V gene lookup returns CDR1 LNHDA and CDR2 SQIVND (reference sequence). Trimming removed 5 bases from V and 4 bases from J, with 12 bases in between. Written as DNA, the CDR3 is TGTGCCAGTAGTCCCAGGGAACGTTACGAGCAGTACTTC. Translating it yields CASSPRERYEQYF.

The chain carries TRBV10-2 and TRBJ1-4; D is perhaps TRBD1 (5 bases). Deletions cut 8 bases from V and 7 bases from J, with 14 bases between. The CDR3 is made up of 13 amino acids. Germline CDR1 and CDR2: WSHSY and SAAADI. This chain's CDR3 is CASGTGTVEKLFF. The CDR3 bases are TGCGCCAGCGGGACCGGGACGGTTGAAAAACTGTTTTTT.

V gene TRBV10-3 combines with J gene TRBJ2-1, with a weak D call TRBD2 (6 bases). CDR3 size: 17 residues. Trimming removed 0 bases at V and 8 bases at J, with 20 bases between. Per germline, CDR1 ENHRY and CDR2 SYGVKD. CDR3 DNA sequence: TGTGCCATCAGTGAGTCGGATCGCGGGACGGGAACCCATGAGCAGTTCTTC. Translating gives CAISESDRGTGTHEQFF.

The chain employs TRBV28 and TRBJ2-1; D unclear. V was clipped by 6 bases and J by 8 bases, with 17 bases between them. CDR1 MDHEN and CDR2 SYDVKM come from the germline V gene. This CDR3 spans 14 amino acids. The CDR3 protein is CASRIAGLGDEQFF. The CDR3 bases are TGTGCCAGCAGAATCGCAGGTTTGGGTGATGAGCAGTTCTTC.

V is TRBV15 and J is TRBJ2-5; D remains ambiguous. This CDR3 is built from 13 residues. V lost 1 base to trimming and J lost 5 bases, with 8 bases between them. Germline assignment: CDR1 LNHNV and CDR2 YYDKDF (reference sequence). DNA of the CDR3: TGTGCCACCAGCAGAGTCAGTTCGGAGACCCAGTACTTC. As protein: CATSRVSSETQYF. Variable domain in full (rest from reference TRBV15 and TRBJ2-5): DAMVIQNPRYQVTQFGKPVTLSCSQTLNHNVMYWYQQKSSQAPKLLFHYYDKDFNNEADTPDNFQSRRPNTSFCFLDIRSPGLGDTAMYLCATSRVSSETQYFGPGTRLLVL.

This clonotype was counted only a few times. The rearrangement joins TRBV7-6 to TRBJ2-1, with TRBD2 matching 8 bases. Germline values: CDR1 SGHVS, CDR2 FNYEAQ. V shed 3 bases and J 7 bases; nucleotides not matched to a gene: 8. The CDR3 is made up of 15 amino acids. CDR3 sequence (DNA): TGTGCCAGCAGCTTGGCGGGGGGCGCGAATAATGAGCAGTTCTTC. Translation: CASSLAGGANNEQFF.

The V call is TRBV3-1, the J call TRBJ1-1; a possible D gene is TRBD1 (5 bases). The CDR3 covers 15 residues. Germline lookup yields CDR1 LGHDT and CDR2 YNNKEL (reference sequence). V dropped 1 base and J dropped 5 bases, with 14 bases sitting between them. As DNA, the CDR3 is TGTGCCAGCAGCCAAGGGGAGGGGCGGGGGACTGAAGCTTTCTTT. Residues: CASSQGEGRGTEAFF.

This clonotype showed up just a few times. V usage is TRBV6-6 and J usage is TRBJ1-5; D not certain. CDR1 MNHNY and CDR2 SVGAGI come from the germline V gene (reference sequence). V lost 2 bases and J lost 6, with 5 bases in between. The CDR3 covers 12 residues. For the CDR3, the DNA is TGTGCCAGCAGTTACGAGGGTCAGCCCCAGCATTTT. It specifies CASSYEGQPQHF.

This clonotype was counted many times. The V and J genes are TRBV2 and TRBJ2-1; 10 bases agree with TRBD2. V shed 6 bases and J 7 bases; nucleotides not matched to a gene: 9. This CDR3 region has 15 residues. The germline CDR1 and CDR2 sequences are SNHLY and FYNNEI. CDR3 sequence (DNA): TGTGCCAGCAGGAAGAGCGGGGGGGCATTTAATGAGCAGTTCTTC. Protein product: CASRKSGGAFNEQFF.

This sequence joins TRBV11-2 and TRBJ2-1; D unclear. The CDR3 is 12 residues long. V lost 5 bases, J lost 8 bases, and 10 bases lay in between. The V gene's germline CDR1 is SGHAT and CDR2 FQNNGV. In DNA form, the CDR3 reads TGTGCCAGCAGCACCCCGCCCGATGAGCAGTTCTTC. Translating gives CASSTPPDEQFF. Looking up the rest from reference TRBV11-2 and TRBJ2-1 gives the full variable domain: EAGVAQSPRYKIIEKRQSVAFWCNPISGHATLYWYQQILGQGPKLLIQFQNNGVVDDSQLPKDRFSAERLKGVDSTLKIQPAKLEDSAVYLCASSTPPDEQFFGPGTRLTVL.

The chain links TRBV7-6 to TRBJ2-1, with a possible D match to TRBD1 (6 bases). CDR3 size: 16 residues. Trimming removed 0 bases at V and 3 bases at J, with 12 bases between. CDR1 is SGHVS, CDR2 FNYEAQ, per germline. DNA of the CDR3: TGTGCCAGCAGCTTAGCGTCCAGGACAGACTACAATGAGCAGTTCTTC. It specifies CASSLASRTDYNEQFF.

J is TRBJ1-1 and V is TRBV4-1; tentatively, D is TRBD1 (6 bases). The CDR3 has 14 amino acids. The germline V gene encodes CDR1 MGHRA and CDR2 YSYEKL. Trimming removed 2 bases at V and 4 bases at J, with 11 bases between. The CDR3 here is CASSQLTGITEAFF. DNA of the CDR3: TGCGCCAGCAGCCAACTCACAGGGATCACTGAAGCTTTCTTT.

This clonotype was observed at least ten times. V gene TRBV7-2 combines with J gene TRBJ2-3; 11 bases are shared with TRBD2. The CDR3 consists of 18 residues. The V gene end was trimmed by 5 bases and the J gene end by 6 bases; junction bases not matched to a gene: 16. Looked up from germline, CDR1 is SGHTA and CDR2 is FQGNSA. CDR3 sequence: CASSPRAKTSGTSDTQYF. CDR3 in DNA: TGTGCCAGCAGCCCCAGAGCGAAGACTAGCGGGACCTCGGATACGCAGTATTTT.

This clonotype was picked up a small number of times. As DNA, the CDR3 is TGTGCCAGCTGGGCGGTTTCGGATACGCAGTATTTT. This encodes CASWAVSDTQYF. J is TRBJ2-3 and V is TRBV6-5, with unresolved D. In germline, CDR1 is MNHEY, CDR2 SVGAGI. V was cut by 8 bases and J by 6 bases, with 12 bases left in between. The CDR3 has 12 residues.

The J gene is TRBJ1-2, the V gene TRBV7-2; a weak D match, TRBD1 (6 bases). The CDR3 totals 18 residues. V shed 1 base and J shed 4 bases, with 22 bases lying between them. Germline-derived CDR1 and CDR2 are SGHTA and FQGNSA. Here the CDR3 reads CASSLGAGTEGGVYGYTF. Written as DNA, the CDR3 is TGTGCCAGCAGCTTAGGGGCAGGGACTGAGGGGGGGGTCTATGGCTACACCTTC.

This clonotype was counted only a few times. The chain employs TRBV27 and TRBJ1-6, with D possibly matching TRBD1 (5 bases). Germline V gene sequence: CDR1 MNHEY, CDR2 SMNVEV (reference sequence). The CDR3 runs to 13 residues. Trimming removed 3 bases from V and 11 bases from J, with 11 bases in between. The CDR3 DNA follows: TGTGCCAGCAGTTTGGGGCTACGGGCACCCCTCCACTTT. Encoded protein: CASSLGLRAPLHF.

A few counts support this clonotype. The CDR3 region has the DNA TGCGCCAGCAGCCAAGCAGGAATAGCCAAAAACATTCAGTACTTC. As protein: CASSQAGIAKNIQYF. The genes are TRBV4-1 and TRBJ2-4; no definite D call. V was cut by 1 base and J by 0 bases, with 7 bases left in between. The CDR3 length is 15 residues. Per the germline V gene, CDR1 is MGHRA and CDR2 is YSYEKL.

The V gene is TRBV10-3, the J gene TRBJ2-2; D gene uncertain. The V end was cut by 4 bases, the J end by 4 bases, with 7 bases between. This CDR3 has 13 residues. The V gene's germline CDR1 is ENHRY and CDR2 SYGVKD. The CDR3: CAISGQLTGELFF. The CDR3 DNA is TGTGCCATCAGTGGGCAGCTCACCGGGGAGCTGTTTTTT.

This clonotype occurred a few times. V is TRBV7-9 and J is TRBJ1-5; D is undetermined. CDR1 is SEHNR, CDR2 FQNEAQ, per germline (reference sequence). This CDR3 is built from 16 residues. With 1 base removed from V and 3 bases from J, the gap between germline ends came to 13 bases. The CDR3 nucleotides are TGTGCCAGCAGCTTAGGCGGCGATAGGTACAATCAGCCCCAGCATTTT. It is translated as CASSLGGDRYNQPQHF.

About this clonotype itself: Germline is not matched at one junction end, which may reflect a read error. The chain couples TRBV2 to TRBJ1-1; D is uncertain. The CDR3 runs 14 residues. Germline V gene sequence: CDR1 SNHLY, CDR2 FYNNEI. The CDR3 nucleotides read TGTGCCAGCAGTCCAAATATCCTGAATACTGAAGCTTTCTTT. Encoded protein: CASSPNILNTEAFF.

This chain connects TRBV27 to TRBJ1-1; D call uncertain. CDR1 and CDR2 (germline): MNHEY, SMNVEV (reference sequence). The V end was cut by 2 bases, the J end by 1 base, with 14 bases between. The CDR3 spans 16 residues. CDR3 DNA sequence: TGTGCCAGCAGTTTAGGGCCTTGGGCCCAGAACACTGAAGCTTTCTTT. It translates to CASSLGPWAQNTEAFF.

This clonotype has only a few counts. J is TRBJ2-7 and V is TRBV5-1; 11 bases agree with TRBD1. There are 14 residues in the CDR3. Germline lookup yields CDR1 SGHRS and CDR2 YFSETQ. Losses at the gene ends were 4 bases for V and 9 bases for J; bases not matched to a gene: 9. DNA of the CDR3: TGCGCCAGCAGCGTCCGGGACAGGGGGACCGTGCAGTACTTC. This translates into CASSVRDRGTVQYF.

This clonotype was observed at least ten times. V and J are TRBV7-8 and TRBJ1-1; 7 nucleotides align to TRBD1. The CDR3 spans 14 residues. The junction had 6 bases not matched to a gene; V was cut back by 3 bases and J by 5 bases. The germline gives CDR1 SGHVS, CDR2 FQNEAQ. In DNA, the CDR3 is TGTGCCAGCAGCTTCACAGGGGTCGGGACTGAAGCTTTCTTT. As protein: CASSFTGVGTEAFF.

This clonotype was seen at least ten times. The CDR3 DNA sequence: TGTGCCAGCAGCTTAGCGCCAATGGGGAATGAGGGAGAGACCCAGTACTTC. Translated: CASSLAPMGNEGETQYF. This chain links TRBV7-8 with TRBJ2-5; D possibly corresponds to TRBD2 (5 bases). V lost 0 bases, J lost 4 bases, and 18 bases lay in between. The germline gives CDR1 SGHVS, CDR2 FQNEAQ. The CDR3 totals 17 residues.